These 27 T cell receptor beta chains were sequenced from one sample in a study of cytomegalovirus exposure and HLA in healthy donors. Assay used: immunoSEQ multiplex PCR; TCRdb lists only in-frame clones, some missing. The sample shows tens of thousands of clones, 90% to 97% of them seen only once. The specimen sequenced was PBMCs. Receptors were obtained from a man between 18 and 35 years old in good health and CMV-seropositive.

This chain connects TRBV28 to TRBJ1-4; TRBD1 matches at 11 bases. Germline values: CDR1 MDHEN, CDR2 SYDVKM. V lost 4 bases, J lost 0 bases, and 19 bases stayed unmatched. The CDR3 length is 22 residues. CDR3 sequence: CASSSSPRFGTGGLPTNEKLFF. The CDR3 coding sequence is TGTGCCAGCAGTTCGTCCCCCCGGTTTGGGACAGGGGGTTTACCAACTAATGAAAAACTGTTTTTT. The whole variable domain, remainder taken from reference TRBV28 and TRBJ1-4, is DVKVTQSSRYLVKRTGEKVFLECVQDMDHENMFWYRQDPGLGLRLIYFSYDVKMKEKGDIPEGYSVSREKKERFSLILESASTNQTSMYLCASSSSPRFGTGGLPTNEKLFFGSGTQLSVL.

J is TRBJ2-1 and V is TRBV6-5, with 10 positions matching TRBD2. Germline trimming cut 7 bases from V and 8 bases from J; bases unmatched to any gene: 11. This CDR3 region has 15 residues. The germline CDR1 and CDR2 sequences are MNHEY and SVGAGI. The CDR3 nucleotides read TGTGCCAGCAATTCACCTAGCGGGGGAAGAGATGAGCAGTTCTTC. Translated, it gives CASNSPSGGRDEQFF.

The chain uses TRBV7-9 and TRBJ2-7; D unresolved. V lost 5 bases to trimming and J lost 6 bases, with 11 bases between them. The germline gives CDR1 SEHNR, CDR2 FQNEAQ (reference sequence). The CDR3 sequence is 12 residues long. CDR3 region: CASSPTLREQYF. CDR3 bases: TGTGCCAGCAGCCCAACCCTGCGCGAGCAGTACTTC.

J is TRBJ1-5 and V is TRBV4-1; maybe TRBD1 (6 bases). CDR3 length: 16 amino acids. The V and J ends lost 0 bases and 1 base respectively, with 10 bases between them. Germline values: CDR1 MGHRA, CDR2 YSYEKL. In nucleotides, the CDR3 is TGCGCCAGCAGCCAAGATACAGGGCCAAGCAATCAGCCCCAGCATTTT. This sequence encodes CASSQDTGPSNQPQHF.

This clone occurred a few times. The rearrangement joins TRBV10-1 to TRBJ2-3; weak D call: TRBD2 (5 bases). The CDR3 has 14 residues. V was clipped by 4 bases and J by 8 bases, with 16 bases between them. Germline assignment: CDR1 WNHNN and CDR2 SYGVQD (reference sequence). The CDR3 DNA reads TGCGCCAGCAGTGGGACGGGCGGTGAGGGTACGCAGTATTTT. Its protein product is CASSGTGGEGTQYF.

For this clone: Additional DNA sequences in this sample encode the identical CDR3. V usage is TRBV6-5 and J usage is TRBJ2-3; no clear D. In germline, CDR1 is MNHEY, CDR2 SVGAGI. The CDR3 totals 11 residues. V was cut by 8 bases and J by 6 bases, with 9 bases left in between. The CDR3 coding sequence is TGTGCCAGCTCGAATGGCGATACGCAGTATTTT. This codes for CASSNGDTQYF.

The chain carries TRBV4-1 and TRBJ2-7; D unclear. This CDR3 spans 14 amino acids. Germline V gene lookup returns CDR1 MGHRA and CDR2 YSYEKL. V lost 2 bases to trimming and J lost 0 bases, with 8 bases between them. The CDR3 coding sequence is TGCGCCAGCAGCCAACCGGGTTCCTCCTACGAGCAGTACTTC. It translates to CASSQPGSSYEQYF.

The chain links TRBV30 to TRBJ1-1; 8 bases are shared with TRBD1. The CDR3 is made up of 12 amino acids. Germline assignment: CDR1 GTSNPN and CDR2 SVGIG (reference sequence). J lost 7 bases, V lost 4 bases, and 5 bases had no gene match. The CDR3 nucleotides read TGTGCCTGGATTCGGGACAGGCTTGAAGCTTTCTTT. Residues: CAWIRDRLEAFF.

V and J are TRBV19 and TRBJ2-1, with 7 positions matching TRBD2. CDR3 length: 16 amino acids. V lost 1 base to trimming and J lost 0 bases; unmatched junction nucleotides: 3. Per germline, CDR1 LNHDA and CDR2 SQIVND (reference sequence). The CDR3 sequence is CASSIVGGSSYNEQFF. The CDR3, as DNA: TGTGCCAGTAGTATAGTGGGCGGGAGCTCCTACAATGAGCAGTTCTTC. The full variable domain, rest sourced from reference TRBV19 and TRBJ2-1, is DGGITQSPKYLFRKEGQNVTLSCEQNLNHDAMYWYRQDPGQGLRLIYYSQIVNDFQKGDIAEGYSVSREKKESFPLTVTSAQKNPTAFYLCASSIVGGSSYNEQFFGPGTRLTVL.

This chain connects TRBV6-6 to TRBJ1-3; maybe TRBD1 (5 bases). The CDR3 consists of 15 residues. Germline loops: CDR1 MNHNY, CDR2 SVGAGI (reference sequence). V shed 6 bases and J shed 2 bases, with 14 bases lying between them. This CDR3 reads CASSPKRRAGNTIYF. In DNA, the CDR3 is TGTGCCAGCAGCCCCAAGCGCAGGGCTGGAAACACCATATATTTT.

V gene TRBV5-1 combines with J gene TRBJ2-3; TRBD1 aligns across 8 bases. CDR3 length: 15 residues. Trimming at V came to 4 bases and at J to 3 bases, leaving 7 bases not matched to a gene. From germline, CDR1 is SGHRS and CDR2 YFSETQ. CDR3 sequence (DNA): TGCGCCAGCAGCGGCGGACAGGGAGGTACAGATACGCAGTATTTT. Translated: CASSGGQGGTDTQYF.

This CDR3 reads CASSLSLRLGETQYF. The CDR3 nucleotides are TGTGCCAGCAGCTTGTCACTACGCTTAGGAGAGACCCAGTACTTC. This rearrangement joins TRBV5-5 to TRBJ2-5, with D unclear. Germline CDR1 reads SGHKS; CDR2 reads YYEKEE (reference sequence). Deletions cut 1 base from V and 4 bases from J, with 14 bases between. The CDR3 loop spans 15 amino acids. Full variable domain (rest looked up from reference TRBV5-5 and TRBJ2-5): DAGVTQSPTHLIKTRGQQVTLRCSPISGHKSVSWYQQVLGQGPQFIFQYYEKEERGRGNFPDRFSARQFPNYSSELNVNALLLGDSALYLCASSLSLRLGETQYFGPGTRLLVL.

The chain combines TRBV6-4 with TRBJ2-2; 8 bases agree with TRBD1. V was pared by 6 bases and J by 6 bases, with 6 bases of the junction left unmatched. Germline CDR1 is MRHNA and CDR2 is SNTAGT. The CDR3 consists of 14 residues. CDR3 amino acids: CASSPQGAPGELFF. The CDR3 region has the DNA TGTGCCAGCAGCCCCCAGGGGGCGCCCGGGGAGCTGTTTTTT.

V is TRBV6-5 and J is TRBJ1-2, with TRBD1 identical over 8 bases. V trimming: 5 bases; J trimming: 7 bases; junction bases outside the gene matches: 9. The CDR3 runs 14 residues. CDR1 is MNHEY, CDR2 SVGAGI, per germline. The CDR3 sequence: CASSLRDRSSGYTF. CDR3 bases: TGTGCCAGCAGTCTCCGGGACAGGTCGTCTGGCTACACCTTC.

The chain combines TRBV7-2 with TRBJ2-1; 7 positions agree with TRBD2. Germline loops: CDR1 SGHTA, CDR2 FQGNSA. The CDR3 sequence is 16 residues long. Trimming at V came to 3 bases and at J to 8 bases, leaving 13 bases not matched to a gene. The DNA of the CDR3 is TGTGCCAGCAGCTTTGGCGCGGGAGCAAGTCCAGATGAGCAGTTCTTC. It yields the protein CASSFGAGASPDEQFF. Combining the CDR3 with reference TRBV7-2 and TRBJ2-1 gives the whole variable domain GAGVSQSPSNKVTEKGKDVELRCDPISGHTALYWYRQSLGQGLEFLIYFQGNSAPDKSGLPSDRFSAERTGGSVSTLTIQRTQQEDSAVYLCASSFGAGASPDEQFFGPGTRLTVL.

The rearrangement links TRBV29-1 to TRBJ1-2; D gene unclear. The CDR3 consists of 16 residues. The V gene's germline CDR1 is SQVTM and CDR2 ANQGSEA. Deletions cut 3 bases from V and 3 bases from J, with 20 bases between. CDR3: CSVDNLEGRRDYGYTF. CDR3 nucleotides: TGCAGCGTTGATAACCTCGAGGGCAGGAGGGACTATGGCTACACCTTC.

This chain joins TRBV5-6 and TRBJ1-3, with D possibly TRBD1 on 5 matching bases. CDR3 length: 16 residues. Trimming took off 1 base at V and 0 bases at J, with 11 bases between the two ends. Germline lookup yields CDR1 SGHDT and CDR2 YYEEEE. The chain's CDR3 is CASSLWAGFSGNTIYF. CDR3 nucleotide sequence: TGTGCCAGCAGCTTGTGGGCAGGGTTCTCTGGAAACACCATATATTTT. Full variable domain (rest looked up from reference TRBV5-6 and TRBJ1-3): DAGVTQSPTHLIKTRGQQVTLRCSPKSGHDTVSWYQQALGQGPQFIFQYYEEEERQRGNFPDRFSGHQFPNYSSELNVNALLLGDSALYLCASSLWAGFSGNTIYFGEGSWLTVV.

The chain carries TRBV15 and TRBJ2-2; 8 positions agree with TRBD1. CDR3 length: 18 amino acids. J gave up 5 bases and V 0 bases, and 11 bases lay outside the gene matches. In germline, CDR1 is LNHNV, CDR2 YYDKDF (reference sequence). This CDR3 reads CATSRDPKRQGYTGELFF. DNA of the CDR3: TGTGCCACCAGCAGAGATCCTAAGAGACAGGGGTATACCGGGGAGCTGTTTTTT.

V usage is TRBV20-1 and J usage is TRBJ1-1; D not certain. The CDR3 length is 10 residues. Germline V lookup: CDR1 DFQATT, CDR2 SNEGSKA (reference sequence). V lost 6 bases and J lost 6, with 8 bases in between. CDR3 in DNA: TGCAGTGCGCGAATTTCTGAAGCTTTCTTT. Its translation: CSARISEAFF.

The CDR3 DNA reads TGTGCCAGCAGTCCTTCGCCAGGGTACACTGAAGCTTTCTTT. Translating it yields CASSPSPGYTEAFF. J is TRBJ1-1 and V is TRBV27; a weak D match, TRBD1 (5 bases). Germline V gene data show CDR1 as MNHEY and CDR2 as SMNVEV (reference sequence). V lost 5 bases and J 3 bases, leaving 13 bases between the germline ends. The CDR3 contains 14 residues.

The rearrangement links TRBV7-9 to TRBJ1-1, with D tentatively TRBD1 (5 bases). The CDR3 runs to 18 residues. Trimming took 1 base from V and 4 from J, leaving 22 bases between them. Germline CDR1 reads SEHNR; CDR2 reads FQNEAQ (reference sequence). The CDR3 here is CASSLGGGTLNSITEAFF. The CDR3 DNA is TGTGCCAGCAGCTTAGGAGGCGGGACTCTCAACTCGATCACTGAAGCTTTCTTT.

The rearrangement uses TRBV27 and TRBJ2-1; TRBD1 is a possible D gene (6 bases). The CDR3 spans 13 residues. Germline V gives CDR1 MNHEY, CDR2 SMNVEV (reference sequence). Trimming removed 2 bases at V and 7 bases at J, with 9 bases between. The CDR3 bases are TGTGCCAGCAGTTTACAGGGGCGGAATGAGCAGTTCTTC. Residues: CASSLQGRNEQFF.

This chain uses TRBV15 with TRBJ2-2; D unclear. This CDR3 contains 15 residues. Germline loops: CDR1 LNHNV, CDR2 YYDKDF (reference sequence). V dropped 3 bases and J dropped 4 bases, with 12 bases sitting between them. CDR3 sequence (DNA): TGTGCCACCAGCAGGTCGTACACAGTCACCGGGGAGCTGTTTTTT. It yields the protein CATSRSYTVTGELFF.

This clone was seen a single time. CDR3 sequence: CASSSAGILNSYEQYF. The CDR3 bases are TGTGCCAGCAGTTCCGCCGGGATCTTAAACTCCTACGAGCAGTACTTC. The rearrangement joins TRBV28 to TRBJ2-7, with D possibly TRBD2 on 5 matching bases. The germline CDR1 and CDR2 sequences are MDHEN and SYDVKM. V dropped 4 bases and J dropped 0 bases, with 16 bases sitting between them. The CDR3 loop spans 16 amino acids.

The chain joins TRBV13 to TRBJ2-2; 8 bases are shared with TRBD2. Germline CDR1 and CDR2: PRHDT and FYEKMQ (reference sequence). V trimming: 1 base; J trimming: 2 bases; junction bases outside the gene matches: 3. This CDR3 contains 16 residues. The CDR3 bases are TGTGCCAGCAGCTTAGCCACTAGCGGTAACACCGGGGAGCTGTTTTTT. It encodes CASSLATSGNTGELFF.

This chain joins TRBV30 and TRBJ2-1; 7 nucleotides line up with TRBD2. The length of the CDR3 is 15 residues. Unmatched junction bases numbered 16, after V lost 4 bases and J lost 10 bases. Germline CDR1 and CDR2: GTSNPN and SVGIG (reference sequence). In DNA form, the CDR3 reads TGTGCCTGGACTATACAGCGGGATCGGTTTCCCGAGCAGTTCTTC. The encoded protein is CAWTIQRDRFPEQFF.

This clone has a single count. The gene calls are TRBV29-1 and TRBJ1-1; D not resolved. V gave up 2 bases and J gave up 0 bases, with 7 bases separating them. In germline, CDR1 is SQVTM, CDR2 ANQGSEA. The CDR3 contains 13 residues. Here the CDR3 DNA reads TGCAGCGTTGAAACCAGAATGAACACTGAAGCTTTCTTT. This sequence encodes CSVETRMNTEAFF.